This TCR beta chain was sequenced in a study of cytomegalovirus exposure and HLA in healthy donors. V was shortened by 8 bases and J by 1 base, with 22 bases between the two germline ends. The CDR3 loop spans 17 amino acids. Germline values: CDR1 ENHRY, CDR2 SYGVKD. The PCR made use of 60 Vbeta and 13 Jbeta primers. Only in-frame clones appear in the TCRdb table, and some are missing; sequencing was by immunoSEQ multiplex PCR. The data hold around 150,000 clones, with approximately 85% observed a single time. This sequence joins TRBV10-3 and TRBJ2-3; maybe TRBD2 (7 bases). Sequencing was done on a sample of PBMCs. The source of this sequence is a man aged 50-59 years in good health and CMV-seropositive. This CDR3 is CAIGGLRGGPGTDTQYF. The CDR3 DNA reads as TGTGCCATCGGGGGGCTAAGGGGAGGGCCTGGCACAGATACGCAGTATTTT.